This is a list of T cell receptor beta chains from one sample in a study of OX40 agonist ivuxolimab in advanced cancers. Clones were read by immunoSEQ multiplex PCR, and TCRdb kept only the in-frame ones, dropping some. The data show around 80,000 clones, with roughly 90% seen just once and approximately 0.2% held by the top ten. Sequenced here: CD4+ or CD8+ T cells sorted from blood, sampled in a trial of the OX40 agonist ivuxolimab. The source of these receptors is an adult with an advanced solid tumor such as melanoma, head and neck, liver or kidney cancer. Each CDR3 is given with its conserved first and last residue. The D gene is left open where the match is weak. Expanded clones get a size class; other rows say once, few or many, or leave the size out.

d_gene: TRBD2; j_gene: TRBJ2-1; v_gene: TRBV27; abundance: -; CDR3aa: CASSPRTSGVPYNEQFF; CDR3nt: TGTGCCAGCAGTCCACGGACTAGCGGCGTCCCTTACAATGAGCAGTTCTTC
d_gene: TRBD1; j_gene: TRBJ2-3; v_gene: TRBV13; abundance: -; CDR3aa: CASRRQGPTDTQYF; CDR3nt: TGTGCCAGCAGGCGACAGGGTCCCACAGATACGCAGTATTTT
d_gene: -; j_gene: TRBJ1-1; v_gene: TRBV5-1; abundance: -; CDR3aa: CASSLGSTANTEAFF; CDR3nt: TGCGCCAGCAGCTTGGGTAGCACCGCCAACACTGAAGCTTTCTTT
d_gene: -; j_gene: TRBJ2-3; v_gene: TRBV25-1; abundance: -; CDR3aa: CASSEFGSPWVPGSTQYF; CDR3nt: TGTGCCAGCAGTGAATTTGGAAGTCCCTGGGTACCGGGTTCTACGCAGTATTTT
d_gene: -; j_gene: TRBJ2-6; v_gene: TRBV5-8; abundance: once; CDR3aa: CASSLAVYRVEAGANVLTF; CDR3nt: TGTGCCAGCAGCTTGGCGGTTTACAGGGTTGAAGCTGGGGCCAACGTCCTGACTTTC
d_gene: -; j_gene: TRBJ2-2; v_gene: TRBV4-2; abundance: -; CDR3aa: CASSQPTGELFF; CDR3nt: TGTGCCAGCAGCCAACCAACCGGGGAGCTGTTTTTT
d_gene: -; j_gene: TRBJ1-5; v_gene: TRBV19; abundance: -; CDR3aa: CASSIVGLGQPQHF; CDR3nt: TGTGCCAGTAGTATAGTGGGGCTCGGCCAGCCCCAGCATTTT
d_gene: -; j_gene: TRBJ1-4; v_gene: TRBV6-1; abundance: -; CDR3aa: CASSEDTVNEKLFF; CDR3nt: TGTGCCAGCAGTGAAGACACAGTTAATGAAAAACTGTTTTTT
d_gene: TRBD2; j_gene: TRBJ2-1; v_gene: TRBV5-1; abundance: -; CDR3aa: CASSLGTSGREQFF; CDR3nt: TGCGCCAGCAGCTTGGGGACTAGCGGAAGGGAGCAGTTCTTC
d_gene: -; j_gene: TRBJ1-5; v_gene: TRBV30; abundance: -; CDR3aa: CAWSVGRDQPQHF; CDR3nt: TGTGCCTGGAGTGTAGGCAGGGATCAGCCCCAGCATTTT
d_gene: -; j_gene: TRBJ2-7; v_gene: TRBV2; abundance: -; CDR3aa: CASSVIEVIAQYF; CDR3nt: TGTGCCAGCAGTGTTATTGAGGTGATTGCGCAGTACTTC
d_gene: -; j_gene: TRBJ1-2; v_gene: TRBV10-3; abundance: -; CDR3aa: CAISRRQFDGYTF; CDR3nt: TGTGCCATCAGTCGCCGACAGTTTGATGGCTACACCTTC